The T cell receptor (beta chain) under discussion was sequenced for a study of blood T cells in healthy people across ages. Study-wide findings and caveats: The diversity estimates, figures obtained from one million T cells, were considered underestimates. Older individuals had lower TCR beta diversity per million T cells (the decline was roughly linear).

Together with a sample-barcoded 5' primer, a J-beta primer mix was included in a second PCR lasting about 7 to 12 cycles. TCRdb passed the 5' RACE reads through MiXCR, listing each CDR3 protein once. The table shows 1 million or so distinct CDR3 sequences, with under 55% occurring only once. Germline-derived CDR1 and CDR2 are MNHEY and SVGAGI. The CDR3 is made up of 12 amino acids. V was pared by 6 bases and J by 4 bases, with 7 bases between. To note about this clonotype: The antigen is undetermined.

The study isolated at least 7 million PBMCs from each sample. The TCR was taken from an older woman in good health. Sequenced input: blood. The V gene is TRBV6-5, the J gene TRBJ1-5; D is undetermined. CDR3 nucleotide sequence: TGTGCCAGCAGGACGGTTAATCAGCCCCAGCATTTT. Residues: CASRTVNQPQHF.